These 29 T cell receptor beta chains were all obtained from the same sample, sequenced in a study of cytomegalovirus exposure and HLA in healthy donors. PCR employed 60 Vbeta and 13 Jbeta primers. Assay used: immunoSEQ multiplex PCR; TCRdb lists only in-frame clones, some missing. The profile shows some 200,000 clones, 81% of them singletons. Specimen: PBMCs. The receptors were gathered from a man aged 50 to 60 in good health and CMV-seronegative.

This rearrangement joins TRBV7-9 to TRBJ2-7; no reliable D call. The CDR3 runs 13 residues. Trimming cost V 4 bases and J 6 bases, with 13 bases left between them. Germline CDR1 reads SEHNR; CDR2 reads FQNEAQ (reference sequence). The CDR3 DNA follows: TGTGCCAGCAGCTGGCCCCTAGGCTTCGAGCAGTACTTC. It translates to CASSWPLGFEQYF.

This chain connects TRBV10-3 to TRBJ1-6; weak D call: TRBD1 (6 bases). This CDR3 spans 16 amino acids. Trimming shortened V by 3 bases and J by 6 bases, and 15 bases separated the two germline ends. The germline CDR1 and CDR2 sequences are ENHRY and SYGVKD. The CDR3 region has the DNA TGTGCCATCAGTGATCCCCTTAACAGGGCTAATTCACCCCTCCACTTT. It translates to CAISDPLNRANSPLHF.

This clone was observed a handful of times. This chain links TRBV9 with TRBJ2-3; 8 bases agree with TRBD2. This CDR3 contains 16 residues. From germline, CDR1 is SGDLS and CDR2 YYNGEE. J was trimmed by 1 base and V by 6 bases; bases with no gene match: 10. The chain's CDR3 is CASTRGGVGRTDTQYF. The CDR3 DNA reads TGTGCCAGCACCCGGGGGGGGGTAGGCCGCACAGATACGCAGTATTTT.

The V call is TRBV9, the J call TRBJ2-1; D gene uncertain. V was shortened by 3 bases and J by 2 bases, with 9 bases between the two germline ends. The CDR3 has 14 residues. CDR1 and CDR2 from the germline V gene are SGDLS and YYNGEE. The CDR3 here is CASSAGWTYNEQFF. Here the CDR3 DNA reads TGTGCCAGCAGCGCAGGATGGACCTACAATGAGCAGTTCTTC.

V and J are TRBV6-6 and TRBJ1-4; 10 bases fit TRBD1. Germline V CDR1 and CDR2: MNHNY, SVGAGI (reference sequence). Trimming at V came to 10 bases and at J to 8 bases, leaving 7 bases not matched to a gene. The CDR3 has 13 residues. CDR3 DNA: TGTGCCACCAAGACAGGGGGCAACGAAAAACTGTTTTTT. It encodes CATKTGGNEKLFF.

This chain connects TRBV5-8 to TRBJ1-5, with D uncertain. The V gene lost 4 bases and the J gene lost 10 bases, with 12 bases spanning the gap. The CDR3 spans 12 residues. In germline, CDR1 is SGHTS, CDR2 YDEGEE. CDR3 protein: CASSPRLFPQHF. CDR3 DNA: TGTGCCAGCAGCCCGCGGTTATTTCCCCAGCATTTT.

The chain couples TRBV27 to TRBJ2-1; maybe TRBD2 (6 bases). The CDR3 is made up of 15 amino acids. Germline loops: CDR1 MNHEY, CDR2 SMNVEV (reference sequence). Trimming pared 2 bases from V and 6 bases from J, leaving 14 bases between. The CDR3 DNA reads as TGTGCCAGCAGTTTAGCCGGGACTGCCCTCAATGAGCAGTTCTTC. Translation gives CASSLAGTALNEQFF.

This clone was recorded a few times. This chain joins TRBV14 and TRBJ1-2; D unclear. The CDR3 covers 13 residues. Trimming stripped 1 base from V and 8 bases from J, with 11 bases between. Per germline, CDR1 SGHDN and CDR2 FVKESK. This chain's CDR3 is CASSQGGRFGYTF. The CDR3 DNA reads TGTGCCAGCAGCCAAGGAGGGAGATTCGGCTACACCTTC. Supplemented by reference TRBV14 and TRBJ1-2, the full variable domain reads EAGVTQFPSHSVIEKGQTVTLRCDPISGHDNLYWYRRVMGKEIKFLLHFVKESKQDESGMPNNRFLAERTGGTYSTLKVQPAELEDSGVYFCASSQGGRFGYTFGSGTRLTVV.

The chain links TRBV27 to TRBJ1-1, with D unresolved. The CDR3 loop spans 14 amino acids. Germline V gene lookup returns CDR1 MNHEY and CDR2 SMNVEV (reference sequence). V was cut by 5 bases and J by 3 bases, with 13 bases left in between. The CDR3 nucleotides are TGTGCCAGCAGTGAGCAGAAGGGAGACACTGAAGCTTTCTTT. This encodes CASSEQKGDTEAFF.

This chain links TRBV5-6 with TRBJ1-5; D remains ambiguous. Trimming shortened V by 0 bases and J by 7 bases, and 5 bases separated the two germline ends. The CDR3 is 12 amino acids. In germline, CDR1 is SGHDT, CDR2 YYEEEE. The CDR3 spells CASSLGTQPQHF. The CDR3 bases are TGTGCCAGCAGCTTGGGAACACAGCCCCAGCATTTT.

The chain combines TRBV27 with TRBJ2-2; D gene uncertain. The CDR3 loop spans 11 amino acids. Per germline, CDR1 MNHEY and CDR2 SMNVEV (reference sequence). Trimming cost V 6 bases and J 9 bases, with 8 bases left between them. The CDR3 sequence is CASSRGRELFF. The CDR3 DNA reads as TGTGCCAGCAGCCGCGGTAGGGAGCTGTTTTTT.

The V and J genes are TRBV2 and TRBJ1-4; a possible D gene is TRBD1 (5 bases). V was shortened by 5 bases and J by 4 bases, with 11 bases between the two germline ends. The CDR3 is made up of 14 amino acids. CDR1 is SNHLY and CDR2 is FYNNEI in the germline V gene. The CDR3: CASSPTANNEKLFF. CDR3 nucleotide sequence: TGTGCCAGCAGTCCGACAGCAAATAATGAAAAACTGTTTTTT.

This clone occurred once. The rearrangement links TRBV7-2 to TRBJ2-3; D not resolved. The CDR3 consists of 15 residues. Looked up from germline, CDR1 is SGHTA and CDR2 is FQGNSA. Trimming cost V 1 base and J 0 bases, with 8 bases left between them. The CDR3 is CASSLDLASTDTQYF. In DNA, the CDR3 is TGTGCCAGCAGCTTAGACTTAGCTAGCACAGATACGCAGTATTTT.

This clone was counted once. The rearrangement links TRBV27 to TRBJ2-3; the match to TRBD2 covers 13 bases. Germline V lookup: CDR1 MNHEY, CDR2 SMNVEV (reference sequence). The CDR3 runs 19 residues. V shed 5 bases, J shed 1 base, and the junction held 12 bases outside the gene matches. This chain's CDR3 is CASSPRGLAGARGTDTQYF. The CDR3 nucleotides are TGTGCCAGCAGTCCCCGTGGACTAGCGGGGGCCCGAGGCACAGATACGCAGTATTTT.

The gene calls are TRBV7-2 and TRBJ1-5; D gene ambiguous. The CDR3 spans 14 residues. V was pared by 3 bases and J by 3 bases, with 9 bases between. Per the germline V gene, CDR1 is SGHTA and CDR2 is FQGNSA. The CDR3 coding sequence is TGTGCCAGCAGCTTCGACACTCCCAATCAGCCCCAGCATTTT. Encoded protein: CASSFDTPNQPQHF.

V is TRBV2 and J is TRBJ2-6, with TRBD2 matching over 7 bases. The junction had 6 bases not matched to a gene; V was cut back by 7 bases and J by 0 bases. This CDR3 comprises 16 residues. Germline V lookup: CDR1 SNHLY, CDR2 FYNNEI. The CDR3 here is CASNGRGFSGANVLTF. DNA of the CDR3: TGTGCCAGCAATGGGCGGGGGTTCTCTGGGGCCAACGTCCTGACTTTC.

J is TRBJ1-2 and V is TRBV7-2; D might be TRBD1 (6 bases). This CDR3 region has 14 residues. Trimming removed 1 base from V and 4 bases from J, with 10 bases in between. CDR1 is SGHTA, CDR2 FQGNSA, per germline. The CDR3 protein is CASSLEGQLYGYTF. CDR3 nucleotides: TGTGCCAGCAGCTTAGAGGGACAACTCTATGGCTACACCTTC.

The chain employs TRBV7-9 and TRBJ1-3, with D hard to call. The germline V gene encodes CDR1 SEHNR and CDR2 FQNEAQ (reference sequence). The length of the CDR3 is 13 residues. Trimming shortened V by 2 bases and J by 4 bases, and 6 bases separated the two germline ends. The CDR3 sequence: CASSLRRGNTIYF. In nucleotides, the CDR3 is TGTGCCAGCAGCTTACGCAGGGGAAACACCATATATTTT.

The chain recombines TRBV7-2 with TRBJ1-1; D is possibly TRBD1 (6 bases). This CDR3 is 15 amino acids long. From germline, CDR1 is SGHTA and CDR2 FQGNSA. Trimming took off 3 bases at V and 11 bases at J, with 22 bases between the two ends. The DNA for the CDR3 is TGTGCCAGCAGCTTTAGAGACAGGACGGCGGAGTTGGCTTTCTTT. Translation gives CASSFRDRTAELAFF.

This chain connects TRBV9 to TRBJ2-5, with 8 bases aligning to TRBD1. The J call may be incorrect, as the DNA end agrees better with TRBJ2-7. The CDR3 spans 15 residues. The V gene's germline CDR1 is SGDLS and CDR2 YYNGEE. CDR3 coding DNA: TGTGCCAGCAGCGCAGGGACAGGAGGACTCTACGAGCAGTACTTC. Translating it yields CASSAGTGGLYEQYF.

The rearrangement joins TRBV27 to TRBJ2-3; D uncertain. Trimming removed 6 bases from V and 2 bases from J, with 18 bases in between. Germline V lookup: CDR1 MNHEY, CDR2 SMNVEV (reference sequence). This CDR3 contains 16 residues. The CDR3 sequence: CASSLEVPPATDTQYF. DNA for the CDR3: TGTGCCAGCAGCCTAGAGGTTCCTCCAGCCACAGATACGCAGTATTTT.

The chain combines TRBV4-2 with TRBJ2-7, with 16 nucleotides matching TRBD2. CDR3 size: 17 residues. CDR1 and CDR2 (germline): LGHNA, YNFKEQ. V shed 4 bases, J shed 6 bases, and the junction held 9 bases outside the gene matches. CDR3 sequence (DNA): TGTGCCAGCAGCCCTTGGGGACTAGCGGGGGGGAAGGGCGAGCAGTACTTC. It is translated as CASSPWGLAGGKGEQYF.

The V call is TRBV19, the J call TRBJ2-7; D is possibly TRBD2 (6 bases). Trimming stripped 5 bases from V and 5 bases from J, with 10 bases between. The germline gives CDR1 LNHDA, CDR2 SQIVND (reference sequence). This CDR3 spans 12 amino acids. The CDR3 DNA follows: TGTGCCAGTAGTCGGAGGGGCAACGAGCAGTACTTC. Translation: CASSRRGNEQYF.

This chain connects TRBV7-7 to TRBJ2-1; 11 bases match TRBD2. CDR3 size: 15 residues. Trimming took 5 bases from V and 4 from J; bases not matched to a gene: 4. Germline V gene sequence: CDR1 SSHAT, CDR2 FNYEAQ (reference sequence). CDR3 amino acids: CASSPGLAAYNEQFF. The CDR3 nucleotides are TGTGCCAGCAGCCCGGGACTAGCGGCTTACAATGAGCAGTTCTTC.

The rearrangement joins TRBV6-1 to TRBJ1-2, with 9 positions matching TRBD1. CDR3 length equals 15 residues. Looked up from germline, CDR1 is MNHNS and CDR2 is SASEGT. V lost 6 bases and J lost 4; bases outside the gene matches: 9. The CDR3 DNA reads as TGTGCCAGCAGCGAGTTCCGGACAGGGGTCTATGGCTACACCTTC. Protein: CASSEFRTGVYGYTF.

The CDR3 region has the DNA TGTGCCAGCAGCTCCCCGGCTAGTGGTAGTGAGACCCAGTACTTC. Translated: CASSSPASGSETQYF. The V call is TRBV7-6, the J call TRBJ2-5; D not resolved. This CDR3 has 15 residues. Germline CDR1 is SGHVS and CDR2 is FNYEAQ. V was pared by 4 bases and J by 5 bases, with 17 bases between.

The CDR3 DNA sequence: TGCGCCAGCAGCGGTAGCGGGGGGGCTTCCTACAATGAGCAGTTCTTC. Translation: CASSGSGGASYNEQFF. The chain is built from TRBV5-1 and TRBJ2-1, with 11 nucleotides matching TRBD2. V lost 4 bases to trimming and J lost 1 base; unmatched junction nucleotides: 4. The CDR3 spans 16 residues. The V gene's germline CDR1 is SGHRS and CDR2 YFSETQ.

This chain uses TRBV29-1 with TRBJ1-2; possible D gene TRBD1, 6 bases. Germline lookup yields CDR1 SQVTM and CDR2 ANQGSEA. The CDR3 has 12 amino acids. Trimming left V 6 bases short and J 3 bases short, with 11 bases between. CDR3: CSVQGRDYGYTF. In DNA form, the CDR3 reads TGCAGCGTCCAGGGGAGGGACTATGGCTACACCTTC.

The chain links TRBV7-9 to TRBJ2-6; D perhaps matches TRBD1 (6 bases). CDR1 is SEHNR and CDR2 is FQNEAQ in the germline V gene (reference sequence). Trimming stripped 9 bases from V and 0 bases from J, with 15 bases between. This CDR3 contains 16 residues. CDR3 sequence reads: CASSGAPLSGANVLTF. In nucleotides, the CDR3 is TGTGCCAGTTCAGGGGCCCCCCTCTCTGGGGCCAACGTCCTGACTTTC.